This passage covers 18 T cell receptor beta chains from one sample sequenced in a study of breast tumors, draining lymph nodes, adjacent tissues. TCRdb reprocessed the multiplex PCR reads via MiXCR and lists one record per CDR3 protein. This sample has 200,000 to 250,000 distinct CDR3 sequences, with 34% found just once. Samples came from axillary lymph nodes draining the breast cancer. Sequenced input: axillary lymph node tissue. All receptors derive from a female donor with breast cancer. Some clones in this sample may be carry-over from other donors' samples.

The DNA for the CDR3 is TGTGCCAGCAGCGTAGCGGGGTTTGAGAGTGGCTACACCTTC. As protein: CASSVAGFESGYTF. This chain uses TRBV9 with TRBJ1-2; no firm D call. Per germline, CDR1 SGDLS and CDR2 YYNGEE. This CDR3 has 14 residues. Deletions cut 0 bases from V and 7 bases from J, with 13 bases between.

This clonotype was recorded many times. The chain carries TRBV20-1 and TRBJ2-1, with TRBD1 as a possible D gene (6 bases). V lost 6 bases and J lost 0, with 12 bases in between. CDR1 and CDR2 from the germline V gene are DFQATT and SNEGSKA (reference sequence). The CDR3 runs to 14 residues. CDR3 sequence: CSASRGVSYNEQFF. CDR3 DNA: TGCAGTGCCTCCAGGGGCGTCTCCTACAATGAGCAGTTCTTC.

This clonotype has a count of ten or more. The V gene is TRBV7-6, the J gene TRBJ1-3, with D uncertain. Trimming pared 3 bases from V and 0 bases from J, leaving 9 bases between. The CDR3 is made up of 15 amino acids. Per the germline V gene, CDR1 is SGHVS and CDR2 is FNYEAQ. The CDR3 sequence: CASSFRADSGNTIYF. CDR3 DNA: TGTGCCAGCAGCTTTCGGGCAGACTCTGGAAACACCATATATTTT.

For this clonotype: At one of its ends the junction is not consistent with the germline gene, which may arise from a read error. The chain links TRBV6-5 to TRBJ1-2; no clear D gene. CDR1 is MNHEY, CDR2 SVGAGI, per germline. CDR3 length: 16 residues. The DNA of the CDR3 is TGTGCCAGCAGTTACTCGGCGGGAATTTATTCCTATGGCTGCACCTTC. Its protein product is CASSYSAGIYSYGCTF.

This clonotype came up many times. The chain couples TRBV14 to TRBJ2-1; D is possibly TRBD2 (5 bases). Germline V gives CDR1 SGHDN, CDR2 FVKESK. V lost 8 bases and J lost 2, with 19 bases in between. CDR3 length: 16 residues. In DNA, the CDR3 is TGTGCCAGCTCCCACGGAGGAGGTAGCGCCTACAATGAGCAGTTCTTC. This gives the protein CASSHGGGSAYNEQFF.

A remark on this clonotype: A much larger clone sits a single nucleotide away, making a read error possible. The rearrangement joins TRBV11-2 to TRBJ2-7, with 9 bases aligning to TRBD2. CDR1 is SGHAT, CDR2 FQNNGV, per germline. This CDR3 has 16 amino acids. Losses at the gene ends were 3 bases for V and 6 bases for J; bases not matched to a gene: 12. The CDR3 DNA is TGTGCCAGCAGCTTTAAAGGAGGCCCAGCGGGAGGCGAGCAGTACTTC. Translated, it gives CASSFKGGPAGGEQYF.

This clonotype was seen ten or more times. V and J are TRBV2 and TRBJ2-3, with TRBD2 matching over 10 bases. Trimming cost V 5 bases and J 3 bases; bases outside gene matches: 5. Germline CDR1 and CDR2: SNHLY and FYNNEI. The CDR3 has 15 residues. The CDR3 sequence is CASSRSGRGTDTQYF. CDR3 DNA sequence: TGTGCCAGCAGTAGGAGCGGGAGGGGGACAGATACGCAGTATTTT. The variable domain in full, completed from reference TRBV2 and TRBJ2-3, reads EPEVTQTPSHQVTQMGQEVILRCVPISNHLYFYWYRQILGQKVEFLVSFYNNEISEKSEIFDDQFSVERPDGSNFTLKIRSTKLEDSAMYFCASSRSGRGTDTQYFGPGTRLTVL.

This clonotype has ten or more counts. The chain employs TRBV5-4 and TRBJ1-4; perhaps TRBD1 as D (5 bases). The CDR3 has 16 amino acids. Per germline, CDR1 SGHNT and CDR2 YYREEE (reference sequence). Trimming removed 6 bases from V and 3 bases from J, with 18 bases in between. The CDR3 nucleotides read TGTGCCAGCAATCAGCCTTGGGGCCGGGCTAATGAAAAACTGTTTTTT. The encoded protein is CASNQPWGRANEKLFF.

This clonotype was recorded many times. The CDR3: CASMGENTGELFF. The CDR3 region has the DNA TGTGCCAGCATGGGGGAGAACACCGGGGAGCTGTTTTTT. This chain joins TRBV7-8 and TRBJ2-2, with D perhaps TRBD1 or TRBD2 (5 bases each). Germline CDR1 is SGHVS and CDR2 is FQNEAQ. The CDR3 has 13 amino acids. Deletions cut 7 bases from V and 1 base from J, with 7 bases between.

The rearrangement joins TRBV15 to TRBJ1-2; the D gene is possibly TRBD1 (5 bases). Germline V gene data show CDR1 as LNHNV and CDR2 as YYDKDF (reference sequence). Trimming left V 0 bases short and J 7 bases short, with 18 bases between. The CDR3 is 16 residues long. In nucleotides, the CDR3 is TGTGCCACCAGCAGAGACCCGACCGCCCTGGGGGGTGGCTACACCTTC. Residues: CATSRDPTALGGGYTF.

The rearrangement links TRBV28 to TRBJ1-4, with TRBD1 identical over 8 bases. The CDR3 is 13 amino acids. Germline V gene data show CDR1 as MDHEN and CDR2 as SYDVKM. CDR3 residues: CAGQGAANEKLFF. The CDR3, as DNA: TGTGCTGGACAGGGTGCCGCTAATGAAAAACTGTTTTTT.

In regard to this clonotype: A much more abundant neighbour one base away suggests this may be a read error. The chain uses TRBV5-6 and TRBJ1-6; the D gene is possibly TRBD1 (6 bases). The CDR3 spans 14 residues. The V gene lost 4 bases and the J gene lost 10 bases, with 15 bases spanning the gap. Germline-derived CDR1 and CDR2 are SGHDT and YYEEEE. DNA for the CDR3: TGTGCCAGCAGCCCAAGACAGGCGCAATCACCCCTCCACTTT. Protein sequence: CASSPRQAQSPLHF.

V and J are TRBV5-1 and TRBJ2-5; 8 bases line up with TRBD2. V lost 4 bases, J lost 1 base, and 6 bases stayed unmatched. Per germline, CDR1 SGHRS and CDR2 YFSETQ. The CDR3 is 15 amino acids. Here the CDR3 reads CASSPELAVQETQYF. The CDR3 DNA follows: TGCGCCAGCAGCCCTGAACTAGCGGTCCAAGAGACCCAGTACTTC.

This clonotype was seen only a few times. A much more abundant neighbour one base away suggests this may be a read error. The conserved closing phenylalanine or tryptophan is absent in this CDR3, likely reflecting a read error. CDR3 protein: CASSRGLPSYEQYL. In nucleotides, the CDR3 is TGTGCCAGCAGCAGGGGACTACCATCCTACGAGCAGTACCTC. V gene TRBV7-9 combines with J gene TRBJ2-7, with TRBD2 matching 7 bases. V was pared by 5 bases and J by 1 base, with 5 bases of the junction left unmatched. Germline-derived CDR1 and CDR2 are SEHNR and FQNEAQ (reference sequence). CDR3 length: 14 residues.

The chain links TRBV20-1 to TRBJ1-3; 7 positions match TRBD1. The CDR3 is 14 residues long. Germline CDR1 reads DFQATT; CDR2 reads SNEGSKA (reference sequence). The V gene end was trimmed by 6 bases and the J gene end by 8 bases; junction bases not matched to a gene: 13. CDR3 coding DNA: TGCAGTGCACCGACAGGGAGCCATGGCTACACCATATATTTT. This gives the protein CSAPTGSHGYTIYF.

Details on this clonotype: As the CDR3 is not closed by the conserved phenylalanine or tryptophan, this likely results from a read error. The DNA is left out, because the CDR3 cannot be placed on it with certainty; the CDR3 is given as TCRdb lists it. V gene TRBV2 combines with J gene TRBJ2-2. CDR1 and CDR2 from the germline V gene are SNHLY and FYNNEI. The CDR3 is 15 amino acids in total, end residues counted. The CDR3 sequence: CASRSVVGNTGELRI.

This clonotype came up many times. The chain uses TRBV24-1 and TRBJ2-3, with TRBD2 matching 7 bases. The germline CDR1 and CDR2 sequences are KGHDR and SFDVKD. V shed 4 bases, J shed 2 bases, and the junction held 5 bases outside the gene matches. The CDR3 is 15 amino acids. CDR3 in amino acids: CATSDPGGITDTQYF. In DNA form, the CDR3 reads TGTGCCACCAGTGACCCCGGGGGGATCACAGATACGCAGTATTTT.

This clonotype was seen a handful of times. A much larger clone lies a single base off, so this may be a read error. The chain carries TRBV7-8 and TRBJ2-5; tentative D call: TRBD1 (7 bases). Germline CDR1 is SGHVS and CDR2 is FQNEAQ. The CDR3 sequence is 17 residues long. The CDR3 DNA follows: TGTGCCGGCAGCTTAAGGGGGGCAGGGGGTCTCCAAGAGACCCAGTACTTC. Translating it yields CAGSLRGAGGLQETQYF.